The present T cell receptor (beta chain) was sequenced within a study of cytomegalovirus exposure and HLA in healthy donors (dated by TCRdb to about 2017). Concerning the study at large: An earlier analysis of roughly 500 of the donors reported roughly 270 Gb of sequence data and approximately 110 million unique TCR beta sequences from around 200 million T cells. Approximately 310 gigabases of sequencing data and tens of millions of unique TCR sequences were included in an early release covering roughly 600 HLA-typed donors. Of the 398 genotyped donors, roughly 76% were placed in the genetic ancestry cluster associated with self-reported Caucasian donors. The study was designed to test whether signatures of past pathogen exposure could be identified by cataloging public T cell receptors. Using immunosequencing, the study profiled T cell repertoires from fewer than 850 subjects and related those repertoires to cytomegalovirus serostatus. A separate validation cohort of roughly 130 different subjects was used in addition to the 666-subject first cohort. To predict cytomegalovirus infection status, the study combined high-throughput TCR immunosequencing, statistical association of individual TCRs with disease status, and machine learning. To study patterns of TCR occurrence, a later analysis re-analyzed previously published TCR beta repertoires from 700 or so donors and added high-resolution HLA genotyping. The later analysis used no new phenotypic data to find candidate immune exposures, relying instead on TCR beta sequences and their occurrence across donors. To decide whether each TCR beta V gene segment behaved as functional or pseudogenic, an earlier analysis of nearly 600 of the donors relied on high-throughput TCR beta sequencing. Donor age, sex, ethnicity and CMV serostatus were compiled alongside the repertoire data. A later genetic analysis took genome-wide SNP genotypes for about 55% of the 666 donors and used that subset as a discovery cohort. All discovery cohort repertoires had been generated on a single sequencing platform. HLA typing covered class I and class II loci at four-digit resolution. Typing coverage varied by locus: about 620-630 donors for A, B, C, DRB1 and DQB1; approximately 500 for DQA1; nearly 610 for DPA1; 400 to 480 for DPB1. Because of strong linkage in the cohort, roughly five DR-DQ haplotypes were treated as single units for association and clustering. On average, over 200,000 unique TCR beta nucleotide sequences were sequenced per donor among some 430 genotyped donors of the cohort, with 15% to 20% of those sequences being non-productive. The investigation overall reported the following: Across donors, most TCR sequences were observed very rarely, whereas some public TCRs were present in many individuals. Strong co-occurrence of HLA alleles, especially DR and DQ, made assigning TCR associations to individual alleles difficult. A later analysis found that TCR association rates varied across HLA loci, with DRB1 alleles showing the most associated TCRs and HLA-C alleles the fewest. In the study, about 150 TCR beta chains were listed as associated with cytomegalovirus. The sequencing pipeline was judged likely to have produced a cluster of highly shared sequence variants as a technical artifact. According to a later genetic analysis, donors in an Asian-associated ancestry cluster had fewer N-insertions in productive TCRs than the approximately 630-donor mean. The 87-base-pair reads could not distinguish some IMGT-functional V segments, including TRBV6-2 and TRBV6-3, so those segments were excluded. Only TCR beta chains were sequenced in this cohort, and the absence of alpha or paired-chain data limited detectable features. The only immune exposure information available for the cohort was CMV serostatus. Broadly in line with IMGT annotations, most TCR beta V segments showed up in productive rearrangements about 87% or about 30% of the time in an earlier analysis of around 600 of the donors. In a later genetic analysis, a missense DCLRE1C variant was associated with V-gene and J-gene trimming of TCR beta chains, and the association was replicated in an independent cohort. A further reported finding was that TCR beta sequences accurately predicted the HLA-A and HLA-B alleles for most subjects in the first cohort. Linkage disequilibrium might explain the correlated functional status among segregating V segments, but an unknown experimental factor could not be excluded. Three of the identified cytomegalovirus-associated TCR beta chains were confirmed in vitro to be specific for cytomegalovirus antigens. Sequencing depth was assumed to be roughly uniform across donors in the presence/absence analyses, though that assumption may not hold. In both the original and validation cohorts, the classifier was reported to diagnose cytomegalovirus status with high specificity and sensitivity. According to the authors, the approach could potentially be generalized to other disease states and immunological phenotypes. Fewer than 20 rarely observed V segments, including chromosome 9 orphons, were excluded from the earlier analysis of about 600 of the donors because counts were too low. Because HLA typing was unavailable for some donors at each locus, only the typed subset was used in association tests. Specific HLA alleles were associated with 15,000 to 20,000 TCR beta sequences at a false discovery rate of 0.05 in a later analysis. Several of the top co-occurrence clusters appeared to be linked to parvovirus B19, influenza, CMV and Epstein-Barr virus, according to a later analysis. In a later analysis, HLA-associated TCR beta chains were found to be more clonally expanded and to have lower generation probabilities than equally common non-associated chains. A later analysis found that most CMV-associated TCR beta chains appeared HLA-restricted, with HLA associations seemingly driven largely by CMV exposure.

This clone was detected only once. The clone's antigen remains unknown. Per-base qualities were not stored, and no clone one base away is much larger. Library generation was performed with the immunoSEQ multiplex PCR assay. A mixture of 60 forward primers for TCR Vbeta segments and 13 reverse primers for TCR Jbeta segments was used in the multiplex PCR. The CDR3 region of rearranged TCR beta genes was amplified from genomic DNA by a multiplex PCR assay. On the Illumina HiSeq System, the amplified TCR beta libraries were sequenced as 87-base-pair reads. The study's processing was this. A later analysis counted about 80 million unique TCR beta chains across the 690 or so repertoires, and some 11 million of these chains were shared by at least two donors. A nearest-neighbor algorithm error-corrected the raw reads and collapsed the reads into unique sequences, merging closely related sequences to remove PCR and sequencing errors. Alignment of CDR3 sequences to IMGT reference sequences was used to assign V, D and J gene segments. For a sequence to be retained, at least a six-nucleotide match to both a V gene segment and a J gene segment was required. A rearrangement was called productive if the CDR3 had no stop codons and remained in frame with V and J, and every other rearrangement was called non-productive. CDR3 was defined by IMGT convention, running from the second conserved V-encoded cysteine to the conserved J-encoded phenylalanine. The earlier analysis of 500 to 650 of the donors excluded any sequence lacking an unambiguous match to a single V gene segment. An earlier analysis of under 750 of the donors called V segments functional above 56.7% productive rearrangements and segregating when the between-donor standard deviation exceeded 5%. A statistical classification framework was built to diagnose cytomegalovirus status from the catalog of TCR beta chain sequences. A later analysis assigned V and J genes by comparing TCR nucleotide sequences with IMGT/GENE-DB human TR gene sequences. The TCRdist pipeline was used in a later analysis to assign CDR3 sequences and most-parsimonious VDJ recombination scenarios. In a later analysis, each TCR beta chain was defined by its CDR3 amino acid sequence together with its V-gene family, and reads lacking a unique V-gene family were excluded. As a way to deal with suspected cross-contamination and a sequencing artifact, a later analysis dropped 450 to 600 nucleotide sequences that were highly shared and had low generation probability. In a later analysis, a clonal expansion index for each public chain was calculated from normalized within-repertoire ranks of inferred template counts. In a later analysis, generation probabilities were computed using a VDJ recombination model fitted to out-of-frame rearrangements, and the results were checked against IGoR. In a later analysis, hypergeometric tests were used to score TCR-TCR, TCR-HLA and TCR-CMV co-occurrence, with a repertoire-size bias correction applied to TCR pairs. False discovery rates were estimated in a later analysis by permuting HLA or CMV assignments 20 times. In a later analysis, co-occurring TCRs were grouped using DBSCAN, with TCRdist sequence similarity added in when clustering inside HLA-allele-positive subsets. For co-occurrence clustering, repertoires with fewer than 30,000 or more than 120,000 public chains were excluded, along with roughly 5 repertoires with anomalous nucleotide sharing. In TCRdb, the immuneACCESS table is reduced to in-frame sequences with V and J assigned. These tables do not hold every clone; where another copy was compared, an unresolved V gene accounts for under half, and the others remain unexplained. That table supplies the V and J calls and clone size; D and trimming were determined from the DNA. This sample has some 240,000 clones in its table, and about 72% of those were observed once. Less than 4.5% of the sample rests with the top ten.

The cohort comprised some 680 healthy bone marrow donors. At the time of sampling, all cohort members were nominally healthy, though unrecorded immune exposures were likely present. The donor was CMV seronegative and was included in the group of over 300 seronegative cohort members. Each donor provided a peripheral blood sample, and peripheral blood mononuclear cells were used for TCR beta sequencing. The Qiagen DNeasy Blood Extraction Kit was used to extract genomic DNA from the blood cell samples. Deletion took 4 bases off V and 7 bases off J, with a span of 11 bases between the germline ends. Spanning cysteine to phenylalanine, the CDR3 consists of 12 amino acids. The CDR3 DNA has 36 bases and is translated from base 1. CDR1 and CDR2 are drawn from the germline V gene: SGHTA, FQGNSA.

The sample comprised PBMCs. This receptor was taken from a male donor in good health and CMV-seronegative. The V and J segments used are TRBV7-2 and TRBJ2-7; TRBD2 is a possible D gene, resting on 5 matching bases. For the CDR3, the sequence is CASSSLALEQYF. The DNA sequence is as follows: TGTGCCAGCAGCTCCCTAGCCTTAGAGCAGTACTTC.